In this sample, the clone carrying this TCR beta chain turned up a few times. Its target is not known. Germline CDR1 is SGHAT and CDR2 is FQDESV (reference sequence). This CDR3 has 13 residues. V lost 5 bases to trimming and J lost 9 bases; unmatched junction nucleotides: 7. Separate cDNA molecules each had unique molecular identifiers attached to them. A single record per CDR3 protein comes from TCRdb applying MiXCR to the 5' RACE reads. The sample records about 60,000 distinct CDR3 sequences, approximately 9% being singletons. The data originate from a study of early T cells in non-severe SARS-CoV-2 infection. Study-wide context: Bulk RNA from unsorted whole blood was sequenced; chains were unpaired.

Broader study findings: Missing private and CD4 specificities, VDJdb matching favored anti-spike CD8 responses.

The V gene is TRBV11-1, the J gene TRBJ2-3; TRBD1 matches 8 bases. The sample comprised whole blood. The sequence was collected from an adult who was a healthcare worker with PCR-confirmed SARS-CoV-2 infection or an uninfected control (not recorded which). Here the CDR3 DNA reads TGTGCCAGCAGCGTCCGCAGGGGGCAGACGCAGTATTTT. This sequence encodes CASSVRRGQTQYF.